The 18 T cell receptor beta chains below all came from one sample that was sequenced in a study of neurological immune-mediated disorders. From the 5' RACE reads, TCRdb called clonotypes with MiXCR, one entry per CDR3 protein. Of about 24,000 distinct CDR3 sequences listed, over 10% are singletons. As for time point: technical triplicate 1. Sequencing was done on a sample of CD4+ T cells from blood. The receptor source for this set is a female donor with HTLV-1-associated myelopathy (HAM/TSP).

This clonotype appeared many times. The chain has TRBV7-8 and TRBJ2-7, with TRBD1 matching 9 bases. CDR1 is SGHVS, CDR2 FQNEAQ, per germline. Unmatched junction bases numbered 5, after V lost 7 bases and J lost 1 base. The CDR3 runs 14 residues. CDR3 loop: CASNRQGESYEQYF. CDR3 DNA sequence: TGTGCCAGCAACCGACAGGGGGAGTCCTACGAGCAGTACTTC.

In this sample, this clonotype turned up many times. For the CDR3, the DNA is TGTGCCAGCAGTTACGTGGGGGCTGGGGCCAACGTCCTGACTTTC. Residues: CASSYVGAGANVLTF. The rearrangement joins TRBV6-5 to TRBJ2-6; D assignment may be TRBD1 or TRBD2 (5 bases each). Trimming took 2 bases from V and 2 from J, leaving 7 bases between them. CDR1 and CDR2 from the germline V gene are MNHEY and SVGAGI. There are 15 residues in the CDR3.

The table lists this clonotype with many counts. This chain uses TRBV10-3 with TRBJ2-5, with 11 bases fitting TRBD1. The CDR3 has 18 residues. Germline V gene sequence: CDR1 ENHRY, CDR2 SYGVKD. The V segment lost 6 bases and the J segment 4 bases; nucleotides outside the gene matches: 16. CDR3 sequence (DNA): TGTGCCATCAGCGAAAAGAGGAACCGGGACAGGGGGAGAGAGACCCAGTACTTC. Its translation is CAISEKRNRDRGRETQYF.

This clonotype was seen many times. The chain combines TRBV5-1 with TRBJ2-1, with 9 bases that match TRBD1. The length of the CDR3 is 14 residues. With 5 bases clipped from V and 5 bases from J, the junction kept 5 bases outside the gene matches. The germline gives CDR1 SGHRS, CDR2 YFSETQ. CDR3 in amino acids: CASRGQGSHNEQFF. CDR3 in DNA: TGCGCCAGCAGGGGACAGGGTAGCCACAATGAGCAGTTCTTC. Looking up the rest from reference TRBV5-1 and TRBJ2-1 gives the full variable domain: KAGVTQTPRYLIKTRGQQVTLSCSPISGHRSVSWYQQTPGQGLQFLFEYFSETQRNKGNFPGRFSGRQFSNSRSEMNVSTLELGDSALYLCASRGQGSHNEQFFGPGTRLTVL.

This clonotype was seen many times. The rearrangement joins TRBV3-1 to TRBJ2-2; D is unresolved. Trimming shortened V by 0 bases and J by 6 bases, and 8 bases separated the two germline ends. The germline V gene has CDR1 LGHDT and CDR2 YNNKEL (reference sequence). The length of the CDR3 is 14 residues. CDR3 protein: CASSQEILAGELFF. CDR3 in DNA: TGTGCCAGCAGCCAAGAGATCCTGGCCGGGGAGCTGTTTTTT.

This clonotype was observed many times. The CDR3 loop reads CASSLGGTNKAQYF. The CDR3 DNA follows: TGTGCCAGCAGCTTAGGAGGGACTAACAAAGCGCAGTATTTT. V is TRBV7-2 and J is TRBJ2-3, with TRBD2 identical over 7 bases. This CDR3 spans 14 amino acids. The junction had 8 bases not matched to a gene; V was cut back by 1 base and J by 10 bases. The V gene's germline CDR1 is SGHTA and CDR2 FQGNSA.

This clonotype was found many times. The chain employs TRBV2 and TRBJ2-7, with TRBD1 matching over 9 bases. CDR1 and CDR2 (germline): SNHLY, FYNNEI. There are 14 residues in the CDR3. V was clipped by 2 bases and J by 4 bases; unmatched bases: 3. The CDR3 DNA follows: TGTGCCAGCAGTGAAATGGGACAGGGATACGAGCAGTACTTC. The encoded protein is CASSEMGQGYEQYF.

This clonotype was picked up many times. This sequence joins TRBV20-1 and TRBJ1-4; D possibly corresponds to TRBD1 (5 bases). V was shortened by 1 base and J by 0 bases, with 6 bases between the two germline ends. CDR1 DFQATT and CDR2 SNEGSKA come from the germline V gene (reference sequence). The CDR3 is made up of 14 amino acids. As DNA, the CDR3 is TGCAGTGCTAGAGGGGGGGCAACTAATGAAAAACTGTTTTTT. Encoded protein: CSARGGATNEKLFF.

CDR3: CSLIVKDVLTDTQYF. The CDR3 bases are TGCAGTTTGATAGTGAAAGACGTTTTGACAGATACGCAGTATTTT. The chain uses TRBV20-1 and TRBJ2-3; D is ambiguous. CDR1 is DFQATT, CDR2 SNEGSKA, per germline (reference sequence). The CDR3 sequence is 15 residues long. Trimming took off 8 bases at V and 3 bases at J, with 21 bases between the two ends.

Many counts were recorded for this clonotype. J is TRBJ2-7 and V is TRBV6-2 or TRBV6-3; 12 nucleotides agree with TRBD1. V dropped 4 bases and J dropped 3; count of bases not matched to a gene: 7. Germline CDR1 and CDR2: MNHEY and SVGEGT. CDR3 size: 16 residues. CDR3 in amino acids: CASSSPGQGAIYEQYF. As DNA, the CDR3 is TGTGCCAGCAGTTCTCCGGGACAGGGGGCCATCTACGAGCAGTACTTC.

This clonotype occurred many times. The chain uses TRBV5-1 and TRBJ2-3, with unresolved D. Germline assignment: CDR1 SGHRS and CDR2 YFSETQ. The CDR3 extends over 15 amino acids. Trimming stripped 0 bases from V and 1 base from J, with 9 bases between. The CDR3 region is CASSLGGIRTDTQYF. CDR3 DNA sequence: TGCGCCAGCAGCTTGGGAGGCATCCGCACAGATACGCAGTATTTT. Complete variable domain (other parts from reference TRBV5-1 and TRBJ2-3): KAGVTQTPRYLIKTRGQQVTLSCSPISGHRSVSWYQQTPGQGLQFLFEYFSETQRNKGNFPGRFSGRQFSNSRSEMNVSTLELGDSALYLCASSLGGIRTDTQYFGPGTRLTVL.

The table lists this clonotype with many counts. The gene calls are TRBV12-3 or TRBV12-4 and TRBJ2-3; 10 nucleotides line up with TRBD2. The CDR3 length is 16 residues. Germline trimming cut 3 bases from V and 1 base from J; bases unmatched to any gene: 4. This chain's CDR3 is CASSFASGSGTDTQYF. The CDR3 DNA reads TGTGCCAGCAGTTTTGCTAGCGGGAGTGGCACAGATACGCAGTATTTT.

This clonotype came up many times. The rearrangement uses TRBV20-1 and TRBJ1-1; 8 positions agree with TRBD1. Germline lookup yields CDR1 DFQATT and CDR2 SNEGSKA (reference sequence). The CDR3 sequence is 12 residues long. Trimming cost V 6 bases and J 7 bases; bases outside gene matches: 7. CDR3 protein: CSAPPGTGEAFF. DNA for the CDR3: TGCAGTGCCCCACCGGGGACAGGTGAAGCTTTCTTT.

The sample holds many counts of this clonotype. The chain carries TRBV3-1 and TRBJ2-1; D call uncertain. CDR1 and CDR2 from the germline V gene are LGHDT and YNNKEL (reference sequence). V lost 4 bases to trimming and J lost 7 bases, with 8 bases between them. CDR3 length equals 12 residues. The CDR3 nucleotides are TGTGCCAGCAGCCCCCTGGGGAATGAGCAGTTCTTC. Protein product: CASSPLGNEQFF.

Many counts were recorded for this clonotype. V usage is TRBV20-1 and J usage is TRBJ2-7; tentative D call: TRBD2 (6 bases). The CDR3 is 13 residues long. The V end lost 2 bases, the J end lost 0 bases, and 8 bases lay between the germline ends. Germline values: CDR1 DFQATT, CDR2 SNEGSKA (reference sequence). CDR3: CSARPGVSYEQYF. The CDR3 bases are TGCAGTGCTAGACCGGGAGTCTCCTACGAGCAGTACTTC.

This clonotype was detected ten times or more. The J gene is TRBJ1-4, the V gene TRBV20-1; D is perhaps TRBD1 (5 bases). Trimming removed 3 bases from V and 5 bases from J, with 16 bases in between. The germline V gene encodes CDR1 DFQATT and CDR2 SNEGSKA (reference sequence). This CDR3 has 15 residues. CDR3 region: CSARRRGVGNEKLFF. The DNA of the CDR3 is TGCAGTGCTAGGAGACGAGGGGTGGGAAATGAAAAACTGTTTTTT.

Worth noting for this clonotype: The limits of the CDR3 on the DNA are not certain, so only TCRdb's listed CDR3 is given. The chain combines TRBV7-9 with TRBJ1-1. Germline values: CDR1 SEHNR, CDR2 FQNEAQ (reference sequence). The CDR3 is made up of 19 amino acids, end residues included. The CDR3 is CASSFYICSARIDRVEAFF.

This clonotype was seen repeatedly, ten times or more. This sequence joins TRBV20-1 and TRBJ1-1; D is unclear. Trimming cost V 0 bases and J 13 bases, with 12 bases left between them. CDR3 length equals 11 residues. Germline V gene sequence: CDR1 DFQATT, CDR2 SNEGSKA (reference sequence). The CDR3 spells CSARDGWVGFF. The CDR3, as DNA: TGCAGTGCTAGAGATGGCTGGGTTGGTTTCTTT.